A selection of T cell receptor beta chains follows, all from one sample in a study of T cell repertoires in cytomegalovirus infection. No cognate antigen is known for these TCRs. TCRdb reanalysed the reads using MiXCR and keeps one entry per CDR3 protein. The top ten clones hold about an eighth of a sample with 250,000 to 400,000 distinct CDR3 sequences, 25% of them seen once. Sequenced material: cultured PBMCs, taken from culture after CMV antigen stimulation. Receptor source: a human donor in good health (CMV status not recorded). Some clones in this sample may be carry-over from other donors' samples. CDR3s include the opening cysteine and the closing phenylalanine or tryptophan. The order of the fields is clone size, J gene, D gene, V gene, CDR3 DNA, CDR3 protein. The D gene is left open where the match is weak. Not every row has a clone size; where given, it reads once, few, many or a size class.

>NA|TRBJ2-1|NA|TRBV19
TGTGCCAGTAGTATCGGCGGGCCCACCTACAATGAGCAGTTCTTC
CASSIGGPTYNEQFF
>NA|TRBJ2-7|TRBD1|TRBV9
TGTGCCAGCAGCGTAGGTGCAGGGGGCTCCTACGAGCAGTACTTC
CASSVGAGGSYEQYF
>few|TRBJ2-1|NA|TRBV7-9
TGTGCCAGCAGCTTAATTCAGATGGATGAGCAGTTCTTC
CASSLIQMDEQFF
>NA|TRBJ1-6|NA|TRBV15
TGTGCCACCAGCAGAGAAATAGGCCATTCACCCCTCCACTTT
CATSREIGHSPLHF
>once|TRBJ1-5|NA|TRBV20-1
TGCAGTGCTAGGGGCAGCGATAGCAATCAGCCCCAGCATTTT
CSARGSDSNQPQHF
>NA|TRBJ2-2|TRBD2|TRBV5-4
TGTGCCAGCAGTCTCCCGACTAGCGGGAAAGTCGGGGAGCTGTTTTTT
CASSLPTSGKVGELFF
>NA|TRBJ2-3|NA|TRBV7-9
TGTGCCAGCTCAACCCCCAGGGGGGAGACAGATACGCAGTATTTT
CASSTPRGETDTQYF
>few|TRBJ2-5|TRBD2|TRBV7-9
TGTGCCAGCAGCCCACTAGCGGGAGGGTACCAAGAGACCCAGTACTTC
CASSPLAGGYQETQYF
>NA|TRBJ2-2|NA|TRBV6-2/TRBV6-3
TGTGCCAGCGGAAATTCCCCTACCGGGGAGCTGTTTTTT
CASGNSPTGELFF
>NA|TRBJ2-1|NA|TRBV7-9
TGTGCCAGCAGCCCCGACTATCCTGAGCAGTTCTTC
CASSPDYPEQFF
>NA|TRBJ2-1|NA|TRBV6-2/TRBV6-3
TGTGCCAGCAGTTACCCCCCCCACAATGAGCAGTTCTTC
CASSYPPHNEQFF
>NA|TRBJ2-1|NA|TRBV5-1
TGCGCCAGCAGCCCGAATTCTGCTACCAATGAGCAGTTCTTC
CASSPNSATNEQFF
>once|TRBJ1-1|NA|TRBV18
TGTGCCAGCTCACCGGTGCAGAACACTGAAGCTTTCTTT
CASSPVQNTEAFF
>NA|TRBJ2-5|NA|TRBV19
TGTGCCAGTGGTTCCACCAGGGGTTCGGAGACCCAGTACTTC
CASGSTRGSETQYF
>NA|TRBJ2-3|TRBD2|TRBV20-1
TGCAGTGCTAGAGATAGCACTAGCGGGAGAGGTGGTGCAGATACGCAGTATTTT
CSARDSTSGRGGADTQYF
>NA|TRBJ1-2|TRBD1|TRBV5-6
TGTGCCAGCAGCACGACACGACAGGGTAGCTACGATGGCTACACCTTC
CASSTTRQGSYDGYTF
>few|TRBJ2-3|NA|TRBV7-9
TGTGCCAGCAGCCAGCGCCCGGGTTTAGATACGCAGTATTTT
CASSQRPGLDTQYF
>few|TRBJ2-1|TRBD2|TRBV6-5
TGTGCCAGCAGTTACGGAGCGGGAGGTGAGCAGTTCTTC
CASSYGAGGEQFF
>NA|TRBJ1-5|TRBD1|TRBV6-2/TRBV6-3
TGTGCCAGCAGTCAACCGACAGGGAGCCAGCCCCAGCATTTT
CASSQPTGSQPQHF
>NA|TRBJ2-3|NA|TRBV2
TGTGCCAGCAGCGACGGACCCACAGATACGCAGTATTTT
CASSDGPTDTQYF
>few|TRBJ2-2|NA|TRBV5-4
TGTGCCAGCAGCTTACCCTGGGACTCTCCCACCGGGGAGCTGTTTTTT
CASSLPWDSPTGELFF
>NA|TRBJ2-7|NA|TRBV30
TGTGCCTGGAGTGTTCTAGCCGTAGGGGGCGAGCAGTACTTC
CAWSVLAVGGEQYF
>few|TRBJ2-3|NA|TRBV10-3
TGTGCCATCAGTGGGTTCAGCGGCGGACCAGATACGCAGTATTTT
CAISGFSGGPDTQYF
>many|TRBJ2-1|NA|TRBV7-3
TGTGCCAGCAGCTTTAATCCGGGATCCCAATATAATGAGCAGTTCTTC
CASSFNPGSQYNEQFF
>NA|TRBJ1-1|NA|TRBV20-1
TGCAGTGCTAGGGGGTCCGGGACCTCAAACACTGAAGCTTTCTTT
CSARGSGTSNTEAFF
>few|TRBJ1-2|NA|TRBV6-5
TGTGCCAGCAGTTACTCGGTAGGGGTTAACTATGGCTACACCTTC
CASSYSVGVNYGYTF
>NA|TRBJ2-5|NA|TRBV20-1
TGCAGTGCCCGGGCGGGGGCCCCAGAGACCCAGTACTTC
CSARAGAPETQYF
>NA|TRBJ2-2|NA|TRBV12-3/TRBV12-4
TGTGCCAGCAGAGAGGGTGGCACCGGGGAGCTGTTTTTT
CASREGGTGELFF
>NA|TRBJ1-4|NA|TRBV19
TGTGCCAGTGCATACGGGACTCCGGTCGAGGAAAAACTGTTTTTT
CASAYGTPVEEKLFF
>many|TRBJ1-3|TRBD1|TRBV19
TGTGCCAGTAGTCCAGGGGGCGGCACTGGAAACACCATATATTTT
CASSPGGGTGNTIYF
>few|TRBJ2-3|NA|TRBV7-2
TGTGCCAGCAGCTTAACTAGGGAAGGCACAGATACGCAGTATTTT
CASSLTREGTDTQYF
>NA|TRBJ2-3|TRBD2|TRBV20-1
TGCAGTGCTAGAGGAGCGGGAGGTAGAACAGATACGCAGTATTTT
CSARGAGGRTDTQYF
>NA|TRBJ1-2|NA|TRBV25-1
TGTGCCAGCAGCGGCGGTGGCCAGAACTATGGCTACACCTTC
CASSGGGQNYGYTF
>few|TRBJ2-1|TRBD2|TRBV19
TGTGCCAGTAGTATTTCGACTAGCGGGAAGAATGAGCAGTTCTTC
CASSISTSGKNEQFF
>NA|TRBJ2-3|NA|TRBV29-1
TGCAGCGTTGAAAGGCAGGGAGGCACAGATACGCAGTATTTT
CSVERQGGTDTQYF
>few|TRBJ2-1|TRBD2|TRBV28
TGTGCCAGCAGGGGGGGGACTAGCGGGAGTGGTTACAATGAGCAGTTCTTC
CASRGGTSGSGYNEQFF
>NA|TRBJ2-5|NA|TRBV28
TGTGCCAGCGGCTCCAGGGGAGGGGAGACCCAGTACTTC
CASGSRGGETQYF
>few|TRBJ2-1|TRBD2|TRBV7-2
TGTGCCAGCAGCTTAGCTAGCGGGAGTGCTAATGAGCAGTTCTTC
CASSLASGSANEQFF
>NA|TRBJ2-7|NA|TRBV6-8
TGTGCCAGCAGGGCGGGACAGCTACTCGACGAGCAGTACTTC
CASRAGQLLDEQYF
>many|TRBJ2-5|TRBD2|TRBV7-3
TGTGCCAGCAGTCCAAACCCGGGGGGGCAAGAGACCCAGTACTTC
CASSPNPGGQETQYF
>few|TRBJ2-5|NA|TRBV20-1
TGCAGTGCTAGAGTTGGTCAAGAGACCCAGTACTTC
CSARVGQETQYF
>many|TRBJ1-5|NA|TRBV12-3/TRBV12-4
TGTGCCAGCAGTTTAGGGGGGTCGGGCAATCAGCCCCAGCATTTT
CASSLGGSGNQPQHF
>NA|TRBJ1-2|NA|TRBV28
TGTGCCAGCAGAACGCCACTGTATGGCTACACCTTC
CASRTPLYGYTF
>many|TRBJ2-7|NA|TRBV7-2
TGTGCCAGCAGCCCGAACCCCGGACCTGGCGAGCAGTACTTC
CASSPNPGPGEQYF
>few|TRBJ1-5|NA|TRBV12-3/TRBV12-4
TGTGCCAGCAGTTTTGGGGTGAGCAATCAGCCCCAGCATTTT
CASSFGVSNQPQHF
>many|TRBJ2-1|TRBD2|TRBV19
TGTGCCAGTAGTATTGGACGGGAGGCCTACAATGAGCAGTTCTTC
CASSIGREAYNEQFF
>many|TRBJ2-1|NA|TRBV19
TGTGCCAGTGAAGGCGATCTCTACAATGAGCAGTTCTTC
CASEGDLYNEQFF
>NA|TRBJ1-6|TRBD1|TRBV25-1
TGTGCCAGCAGTCCTTATGACAGGGACGAATCCTATAATTCACCCCTCCACTTT
CASSPYDRDESYNSPLHF
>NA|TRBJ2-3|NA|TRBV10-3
TGTGCCACCGCCAGCACAGATACGCAGTATTTT
CATASTDTQYF
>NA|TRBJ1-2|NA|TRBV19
TGTGCCAGTAGTATTACGGCCGCCACCTCAGGCTACACCTTC
CASSITAATSGYTF
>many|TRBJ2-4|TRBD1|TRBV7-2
TGTGCCAGCAGCTTCACAGGGGCCCTAAACATTCAGTACTTC
CASSFTGALNIQYF
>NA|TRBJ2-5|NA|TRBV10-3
TGTGCCATCAGGCCGCCTCCCCCGGAGACCCAGTACTTC
CAIRPPPPETQYF